This passage covers 13 T cell receptor beta chains from one sample sequenced in a study of cytomegalovirus exposure and HLA in healthy donors. The PCR ran on 60 Vbeta and 13 Jbeta primers. Data came from immunoSEQ multiplex PCR; TCRdb stores just in-frame clones and leaves some out. The profile shows roughly 60,000 clones, 77% of them singletons. Sequencing input: PBMCs. The receptor source for this set is a woman between 40 and 50 years old in good health and CMV-seropositive.

The J gene is TRBJ1-6, the V gene TRBV7-6; a possible D gene is TRBD1 (5 bases). Germline CDR1 and CDR2: SGHVS and FNYEAQ. V gave up 4 bases and J gave up 2 bases, with 12 bases separating them. The CDR3 is 16 amino acids. CDR3 amino acids: CASSSNGGAYNSPLHF. The CDR3 DNA sequence: TGTGCCAGCAGCTCGAACGGGGGGGCCTATAATTCACCCCTCCACTTT.

This chain links TRBV5-1 with TRBJ2-7, with 8 bases that match TRBD1. Germline-derived CDR1 and CDR2 are SGHRS and YFSETQ. The CDR3 spans 15 residues. J lost 6 bases, V lost 5 bases, and 13 bases had no gene match. CDR3 region: CASRSTQGALSEQYF. The CDR3 region has the DNA TGCGCCAGCAGATCGACGCAGGGGGCACTAAGCGAGCAGTACTTC.

The genes are TRBV4-3 and TRBJ2-1; 8 bases agree with TRBD2. This CDR3 is built from 15 residues. The V and J ends lost 8 bases and 10 bases, in that order; junction bases with no gene match: 16. Germline CDR1 is LGHNA and CDR2 is YSLEER. The CDR3 DNA reads TGCGCCAGCCAAAGAAGCGGGGGCCTTCTAGGGGAGCAGTTCTTC. Its translation: CASQRSGGLLGEQFF.

This rearrangement joins TRBV6-4 to TRBJ1-1, with 7 bases fitting TRBD1. Germline V CDR1 and CDR2: MRHNA, SNTAGT. The CDR3 extends over 14 amino acids. J lost 5 bases, V lost 4 bases, and 7 bases had no gene match. The DNA of the CDR3 is TGTGCCAGCAGTGCGCAGGGGGGTCGTACTGAAGCTTTCTTT. This translates into CASSAQGGRTEAFF.

J is TRBJ1-3 and V is TRBV5-6; no firm D call. Germline V gene data show CDR1 as SGHDT and CDR2 as YYEEEE. The CDR3 length is 13 residues. The germline V and J ends were trimmed by 4 bases and 3 bases, with 8 bases remaining between them. CDR3 in DNA: TGTGCCAGCAGCCCCCTAGGTGGAAACACCATATATTTT. It translates to CASSPLGGNTIYF.

J is TRBJ1-2 and V is TRBV5-6, with 9 bases fitting TRBD1. CDR3 size: 15 residues. In germline, CDR1 is SGHDT, CDR2 YYEEEE. Unmatched junction bases numbered 7, after V lost 3 bases and J lost 4 bases. This chain's CDR3 is CASSSLQGAGYGYTF. Written as DNA, the CDR3 is TGTGCCAGCAGCTCTTTACAGGGGGCAGGCTATGGCTACACCTTC.

The rearrangement joins TRBV6-5 to TRBJ1-6, with 8 bases fitting TRBD1. Germline CDR1 MNHEY, CDR2 SVGAGI. Trimming took 6 bases from V and 10 from J; bases not matched to a gene: 8. This CDR3 spans 14 amino acids. In DNA, the CDR3 is TGTGCCAGCAGCCTCCCAGGGGGCTCATCACCCCTCCACTTT. Translated, it gives CASSLPGGSSPLHF.

The J gene is TRBJ2-5, the V gene TRBV9, with 8 nucleotides matching TRBD2. The CDR3 consists of 15 residues. Germline values: CDR1 SGDLS, CDR2 YYNGEE. V lost 1 base, J lost 4 bases, and 6 bases stayed unmatched. CDR3 in DNA: TGTGCCAGCAGCGTAACCGGGGGGGGTGGAGAGACCCAGTACTTC. Amino acid sequence: CASSVTGGGGETQYF.

The chain carries TRBV20-1 and TRBJ2-5; D ambiguous. The germline V gene has CDR1 DFQATT and CDR2 SNEGSKA (reference sequence). There are 10 residues in the CDR3. V dropped 3 bases and J dropped 5 bases, with 4 bases sitting between them. CDR3 loop: CSASLETQYF. CDR3 DNA sequence: TGCAGTGCTAGCCTTGAGACCCAGTACTTC.

The V gene is TRBV7-6, the J gene TRBJ1-2, with TRBD1 matching over 10 bases. The CDR3 runs to 15 residues. The V segment lost 6 bases and the J segment 8 bases; nucleotides outside the gene matches: 12. The germline V gene has CDR1 SGHVS and CDR2 FNYEAQ. CDR3 bases: TGTGCCAGCAGTCCGGGACAGGGGCTCTTCGGGGGCTACACCTTC. It is translated as CASSPGQGLFGGYTF.

A note on this clone: At one boundary the junction diverges from the germline segment, which might be a read error. The chain combines TRBV7-9 with TRBJ2-7; possibly TRBD2 for D (5 bases). The germline V gene has CDR1 SEHNR and CDR2 FQNEAQ (reference sequence). The CDR3 length is 12 residues. The CDR3 DNA sequence: TGTTCCAGCAGCTCCGGGATGTACGAGCAGTACTTC. Protein: CSSSSGMYEQYF.

This chain links TRBV4-3 with TRBJ1-3; no clear D gene. Germline lookup yields CDR1 LGHNA and CDR2 YSLEER. Deletions cut 5 bases from V and 1 base from J, with 12 bases between. The CDR3 is 15 residues long. The CDR3 region is CASSLQPGSGNTIYF. CDR3 nucleotide sequence: TGCGCCAGCAGCTTGCAACCGGGGTCTGGAAACACCATATATTTT.

This chain uses TRBV7-2 with TRBJ2-5, with a weak D call TRBD2 (7 bases). Deletions cut 3 bases from V and 5 bases from J, with 16 bases between. Germline-derived CDR1 and CDR2 are SGHTA and FQGNSA. The length of the CDR3 is 15 residues. This CDR3 reads CASSFGGGGVETQYF. As DNA, the CDR3 is TGTGCCAGCAGCTTTGGGGGGGGCGGAGTGGAGACCCAGTACTTC.